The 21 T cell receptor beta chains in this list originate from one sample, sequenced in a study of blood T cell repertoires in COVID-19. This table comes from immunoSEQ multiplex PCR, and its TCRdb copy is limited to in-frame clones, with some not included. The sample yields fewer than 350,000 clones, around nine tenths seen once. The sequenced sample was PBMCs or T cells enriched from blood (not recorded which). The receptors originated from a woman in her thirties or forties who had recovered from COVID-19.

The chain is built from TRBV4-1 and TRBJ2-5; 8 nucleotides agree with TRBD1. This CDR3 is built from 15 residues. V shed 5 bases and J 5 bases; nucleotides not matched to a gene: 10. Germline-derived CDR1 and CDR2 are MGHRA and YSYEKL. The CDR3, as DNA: TGCGCCAGCAGCACAGGGGGTTCGGGCAGGGAGACCCAGTACTTC. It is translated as CASSTGGSGRETQYF.

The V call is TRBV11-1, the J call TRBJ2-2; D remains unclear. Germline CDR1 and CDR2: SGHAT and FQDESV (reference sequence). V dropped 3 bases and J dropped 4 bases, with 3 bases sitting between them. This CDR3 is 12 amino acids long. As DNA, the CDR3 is TGTGCCAGCAGCTTGCGCACCGGGGAGCTGTTTTTT. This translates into CASSLRTGELFF.

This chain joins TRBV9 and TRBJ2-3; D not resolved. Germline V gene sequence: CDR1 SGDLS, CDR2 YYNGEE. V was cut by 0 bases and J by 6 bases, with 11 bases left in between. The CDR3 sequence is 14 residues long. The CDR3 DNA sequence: TGTGCCAGCAGCGTAGGGAGTAGAAAGGATACGCAGTATTTT. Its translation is CASSVGSRKDTQYF. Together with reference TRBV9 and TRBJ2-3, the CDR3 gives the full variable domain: DSGVTQTPKHLITATGQRVTLRCSPRSGDLSVYWYQQSLDQGLQFLIQYYNGEERAKGNILERFSAQQFPDLHSELNLSSLELGDSALYFCASSVGSRKDTQYFGPGTRLTVL.

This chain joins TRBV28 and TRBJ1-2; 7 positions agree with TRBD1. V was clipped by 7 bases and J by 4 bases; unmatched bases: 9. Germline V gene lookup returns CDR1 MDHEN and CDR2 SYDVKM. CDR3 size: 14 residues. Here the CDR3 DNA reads TGTGCCAGCACCCATTTCGCAGGGGGCTATGGCTACACCTTC. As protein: CASTHFAGGYGYTF.

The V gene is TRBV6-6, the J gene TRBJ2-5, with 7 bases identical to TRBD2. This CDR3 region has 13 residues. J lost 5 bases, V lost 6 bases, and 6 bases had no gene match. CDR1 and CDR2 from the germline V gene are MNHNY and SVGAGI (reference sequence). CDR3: CASRLAEVETQYF. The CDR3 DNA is TGTGCCAGCAGGCTAGCGGAGGTGGAGACCCAGTACTTC.

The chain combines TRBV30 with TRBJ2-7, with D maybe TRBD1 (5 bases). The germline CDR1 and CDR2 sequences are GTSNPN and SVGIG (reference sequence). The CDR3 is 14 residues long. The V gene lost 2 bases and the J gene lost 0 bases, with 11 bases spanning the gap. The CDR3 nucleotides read TGTGCCTGGAGTCCCAGGGTGAGCTCCTACGAGCAGTACTTC. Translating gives CAWSPRVSSYEQYF.

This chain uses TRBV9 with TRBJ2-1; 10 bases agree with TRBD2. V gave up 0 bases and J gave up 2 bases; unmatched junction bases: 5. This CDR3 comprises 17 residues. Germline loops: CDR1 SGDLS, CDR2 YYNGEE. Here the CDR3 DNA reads TGTGCCAGCAGCGTAGATGGACTAGCGGATCCCTACAATGAGCAGTTCTTC. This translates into CASSVDGLADPYNEQFF.

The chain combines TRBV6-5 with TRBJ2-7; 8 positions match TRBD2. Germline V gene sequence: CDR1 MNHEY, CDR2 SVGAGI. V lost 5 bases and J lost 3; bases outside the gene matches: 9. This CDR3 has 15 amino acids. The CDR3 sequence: CASSQSGRFFYEQYF. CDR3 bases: TGTGCCAGCAGTCAGAGCGGGAGATTCTTCTACGAGCAGTACTTC.

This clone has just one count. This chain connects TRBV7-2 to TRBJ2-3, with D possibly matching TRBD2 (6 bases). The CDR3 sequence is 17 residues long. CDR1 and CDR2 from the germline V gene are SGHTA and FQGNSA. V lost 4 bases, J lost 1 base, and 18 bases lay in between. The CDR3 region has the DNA TGTGCCAGCAGCTGGACTCTCTTAAGGAGGGGCACAGATACGCAGTATTTT. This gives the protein CASSWTLLRRGTDTQYF.

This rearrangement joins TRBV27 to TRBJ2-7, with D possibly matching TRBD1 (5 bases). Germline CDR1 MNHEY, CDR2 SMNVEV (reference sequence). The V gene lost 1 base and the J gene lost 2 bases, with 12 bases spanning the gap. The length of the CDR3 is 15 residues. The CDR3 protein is CASSLLGQVPYEQYF. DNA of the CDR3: TGTGCCAGCAGTTTATTGGGGCAGGTCCCCTACGAGCAGTACTTC.

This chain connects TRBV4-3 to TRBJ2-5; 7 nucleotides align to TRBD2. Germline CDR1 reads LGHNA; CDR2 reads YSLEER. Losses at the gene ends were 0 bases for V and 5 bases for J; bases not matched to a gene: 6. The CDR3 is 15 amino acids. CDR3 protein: CASSQDRLADETQYF. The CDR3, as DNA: TGCGCCAGCAGCCAAGATCGACTAGCCGATGAGACCCAGTACTTC.

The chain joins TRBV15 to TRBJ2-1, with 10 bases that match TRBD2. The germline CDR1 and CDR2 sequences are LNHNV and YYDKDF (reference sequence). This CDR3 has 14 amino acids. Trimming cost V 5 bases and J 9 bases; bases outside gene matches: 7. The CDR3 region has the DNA TGTGCCACCAGCCCTGGGACTAGCGTAGGTGAGCAGTTCTTC. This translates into CATSPGTSVGEQFF. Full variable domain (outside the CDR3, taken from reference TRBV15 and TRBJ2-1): DAMVIQNPRYQVTQFGKPVTLSCSQTLNHNVMYWYQQKSSQAPKLLFHYYDKDFNNEADTPDNFQSRRPNTSFCFLDIRSPGLGDTAMYLCATSPGTSVGEQFFGPGTRLTVL.

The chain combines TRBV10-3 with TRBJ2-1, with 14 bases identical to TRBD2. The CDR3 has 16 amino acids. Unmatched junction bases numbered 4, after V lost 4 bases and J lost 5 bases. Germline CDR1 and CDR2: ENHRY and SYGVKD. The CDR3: CAISGGGLAGDNEQFF. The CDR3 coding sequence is TGTGCCATCAGTGGGGGGGGACTAGCGGGAGACAATGAGCAGTTCTTC.

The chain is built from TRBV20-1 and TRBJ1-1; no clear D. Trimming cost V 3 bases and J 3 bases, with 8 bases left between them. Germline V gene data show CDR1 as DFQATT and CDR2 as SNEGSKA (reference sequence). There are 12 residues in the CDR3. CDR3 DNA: TGCAGTGCTAGTCAGCGGGACACTGAAGCTTTCTTT. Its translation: CSASQRDTEAFF.

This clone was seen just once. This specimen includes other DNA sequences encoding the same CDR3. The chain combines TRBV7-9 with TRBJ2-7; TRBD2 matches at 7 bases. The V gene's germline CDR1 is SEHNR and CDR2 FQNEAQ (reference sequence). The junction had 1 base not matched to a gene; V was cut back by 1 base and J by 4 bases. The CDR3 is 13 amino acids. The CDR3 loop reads CASSLGEGYEQYF. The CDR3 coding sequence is TGTGCCAGCAGCTTAGGGGAGGGTTACGAGCAGTACTTC.

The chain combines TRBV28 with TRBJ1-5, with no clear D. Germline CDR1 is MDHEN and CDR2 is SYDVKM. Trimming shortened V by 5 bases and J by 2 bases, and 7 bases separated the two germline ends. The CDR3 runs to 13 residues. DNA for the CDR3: TGTGCCAGCAGTATAGCGGGCAATCAGCCCCAGCATTTT. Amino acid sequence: CASSIAGNQPQHF. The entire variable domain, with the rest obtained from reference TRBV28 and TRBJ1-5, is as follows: DVKVTQSSRYLVKRTGEKVFLECVQDMDHENMFWYRQDPGLGLRLIYFSYDVKMKEKGDIPEGYSVSREKKERFSLILESASTNQTSMYLCASSIAGNQPQHFGDGTRLSIL.

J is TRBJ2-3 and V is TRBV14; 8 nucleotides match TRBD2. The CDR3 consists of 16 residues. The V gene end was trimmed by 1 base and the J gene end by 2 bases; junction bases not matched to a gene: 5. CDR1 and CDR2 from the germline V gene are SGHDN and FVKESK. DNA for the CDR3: TGTGCCAGCAGCCAAGCGGGAGGGTGGAACACAGATACGCAGTATTTT. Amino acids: CASSQAGGWNTDTQYF.

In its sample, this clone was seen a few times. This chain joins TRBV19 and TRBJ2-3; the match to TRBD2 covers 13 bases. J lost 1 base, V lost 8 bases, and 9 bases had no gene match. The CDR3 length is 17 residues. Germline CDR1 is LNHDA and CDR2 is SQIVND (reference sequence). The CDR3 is CASRGLAGVAGTDTQYF. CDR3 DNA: TGTGCCAGTCGAGGACTAGCGGGAGTGGCGGGCACAGATACGCAGTATTTT.

The CDR3 loop reads CASSPLLPGTGELFF. The CDR3 DNA follows: TGTGCCAGCTCACCACTACTTCCCGGCACCGGGGAGCTGTTTTTT. V gene TRBV18 combines with J gene TRBJ2-2; D is unresolved. CDR3 length equals 15 residues. Trimming cost V 1 base and J 4 bases, with 10 bases left between them. Germline CDR1 and CDR2: KGHSH and LQKENI.

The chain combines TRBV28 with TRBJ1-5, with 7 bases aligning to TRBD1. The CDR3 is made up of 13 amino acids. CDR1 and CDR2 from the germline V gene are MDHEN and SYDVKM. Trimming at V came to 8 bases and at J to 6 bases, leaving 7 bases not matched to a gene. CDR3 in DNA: TGTGCCAGCTTACAGGGGCTGGGTCAGCCCCAGCATTTT. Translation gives CASLQGLGQPQHF. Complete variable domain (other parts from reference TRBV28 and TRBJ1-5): DVKVTQSSRYLVKRTGEKVFLECVQDMDHENMFWYRQDPGLGLRLIYFSYDVKMKEKGDIPEGYSVSREKKERFSLILESASTNQTSMYLCASLQGLGQPQHFGDGTRLSIL.

The chain's CDR3 is CASSETNSQGGGYTF. CDR3 in DNA: TGTGCCAGCAGTGAAACGAATTCACAGGGTGGCGGCTACACCTTC. The chain joins TRBV2 to TRBJ1-2; maybe TRBD1 (6 bases). Germline-derived CDR1 and CDR2 are SNHLY and FYNNEI. There are 15 residues in the CDR3. V lost 2 bases and J 8 bases, leaving 18 bases between the germline ends. Complete variable domain (other parts from reference TRBV2 and TRBJ1-2): EPEVTQTPSHQVTQMGQEVILRCVPISNHLYFYWYRQILGQKVEFLVSFYNNEISEKSEIFDDQFSVERPDGSNFTLKIRSTKLEDSAMYFCASSETNSQGGGYTFGSGTRLTVV.